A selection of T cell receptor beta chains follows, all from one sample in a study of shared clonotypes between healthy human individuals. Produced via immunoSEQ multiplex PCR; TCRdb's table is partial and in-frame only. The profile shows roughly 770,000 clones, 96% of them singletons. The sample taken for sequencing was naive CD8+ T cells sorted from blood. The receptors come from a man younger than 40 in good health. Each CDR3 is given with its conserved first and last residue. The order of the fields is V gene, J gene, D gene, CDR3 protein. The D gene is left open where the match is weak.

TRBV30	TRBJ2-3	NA	CAWTEGSTDTQYF
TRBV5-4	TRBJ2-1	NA	CASSSTAGAFNEQFF
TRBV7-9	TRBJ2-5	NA	CASRFREETQYF
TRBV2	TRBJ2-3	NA	CASSPLTTRTDTQYF
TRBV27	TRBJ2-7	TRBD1	CASSSVGTGSKDYEQYF
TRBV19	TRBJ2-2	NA	CASRAGELFF
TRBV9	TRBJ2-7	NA	CASSPQGTYEQYF
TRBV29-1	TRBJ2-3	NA	CSGKDSFLHTDTQYF
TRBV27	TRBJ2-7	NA	CASSPGANYEQYF
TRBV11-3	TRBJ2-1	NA	CASSEARSALRPEFF
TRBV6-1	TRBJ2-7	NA	CASSPRTSYEQYF
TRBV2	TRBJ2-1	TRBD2	CASSDISGRALGNEQFF
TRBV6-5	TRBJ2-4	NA	CASSYSGTAKNIQYF
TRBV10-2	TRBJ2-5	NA	CASSDTLWETQYF
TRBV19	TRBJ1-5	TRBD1	CASSLAGQGYDQPQHF
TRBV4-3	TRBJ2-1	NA	CASSPRGLGPESYNEQFF
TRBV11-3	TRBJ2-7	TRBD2	CASSLMVGGGSYEQYF
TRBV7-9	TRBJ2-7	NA	CASSWDFQEYEQYF
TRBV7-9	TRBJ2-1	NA	CASTFPRTAYNEQFF
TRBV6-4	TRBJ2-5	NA	CASRLWTLQETQYF
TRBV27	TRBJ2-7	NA	CASSLGARYEQYF
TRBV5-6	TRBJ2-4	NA	CASSEGLIQYF